This T cell receptor (beta chain) derives from a study of blood T cells in healthy people across ages (dated by TCRdb to about 2015). With respect to the entire study: In model experiments, template switching captured about one uniquely barcoded TCR beta cDNA molecule for every two T cells. Using deep sequencing normalized with unique cDNA molecular identifiers, the study measured how TCR beta repertoire diversity changes with age. The donors were split into four age groups: young (average approximately 16 years), middle-aged (over 35), aged (more than 60) and long-lived (approximately 80). Donors of different ages were randomly distributed across sequencing lanes to avoid experimental bias. For two donors (one aged 18 to 30 and one aged 80 or older), the study analyzed two additional independent replicas of 1 million unique cDNA reads from the same blood draw.

What the authors observed across the whole study: Observed TCR beta diversity correlated strongly with the percentage of naive T cells measured by flow cytometry. As age increased, observed TCR beta diversity per million T cells dropped in a roughly linear way, and a significant reduction was already evident by age roughly 40. Estimates of total diversity based on one million sequenced T cells were considered lower bounds and underestimates. Compared with the aged group, the long-lived group had more naive CD4+ T cells, fewer expanded clones and increased TCR diversity, a pattern suggesting age selection. The CMV infection status of donors was not known, potentially confounding age-related changes in expanded clonotypes. Bulk unsorted PBMC profiling prevented conclusive comparison of naive and antigen-experienced compartments.

The donors were about 40 Caucasian individuals from Russia, aged 6 to 90 years, who were systemically healthy. Approximately 9.7 milliliters of peripheral blood were drawn from each donor into EDTA-treated Vacutainer tubes. Ficoll-Paque density-gradient centrifugation was used to isolate PBMCs, with at least 6 million per sample. Trizol reagent was used to extract total RNA from the PBMCs, yielding at least 5.5 micrograms per sample. For every donor, an aliquot of PBMCs went through flow cytometry to measure the percentages of naive CD45RAhigh/CD27high T cells. Worth noting for this clonotype: Which antigen it targets is not known. Base qualities are not recorded, but no much larger clone differs from it by a single base.

Library construction relied on 5' RACE. Sequencing relied on an Illumina HiSeq 2500. A second PCR of about 6 to 11 cycles was performed with a sample-barcoded 5' primer and a J-beta primer mix. Each TCR beta cDNA molecule received a unique molecular identifier from a template-switch 5' adaptor carrying 12 random nucleotides. Each sample yielded at least 3 million CDR3-containing paired-end reads. First-strand cDNA was synthesized from all RNA with the Mint cDNA synthesis kit, primed by a TRBC-specific oligonucleotide. Following uracil-DNA glycosylase treatment, a first 18-cycle PCR with universal primers M1SS and BC2_uni_R was performed on all cDNA. Regarding the original processing steps: Each sample was normalized by randomly selecting 1 million high-quality reads, each carrying a distinct molecular identifier. Instead of being binned into consensus sequences, reads with shared molecular identifiers were discarded. MiTCR, with a Q25 quality threshold and the strictest error-elimination algorithm, was used for CDR3 identification, clonotype clustering and error correction. A nonparametric unseen species model with Euler transformation was used to estimate a lower bound on total TCR beta diversity. The raw public reads went through TCRdb reprocessing: fastp at Q25, MiXCR clone calling, in-frame beta chains kept. Duplicate CDR3 protein sequences are folded into a single record with the most common DNA and genes. For this entry, the V and J calls and clone size follow TCRdb and not the study's own pipeline. The sample has roughly 800,000 distinct CDR3 sequences on record, roughly 50% of them singletons. Roughly 22% of the sample is held by the ten biggest clonotypes.

The junction shows trimming of 6 bases on V and 1 base on J, and the gene matches do not reach 4 bases of it. CDR1 and CDR2 were assigned from the germline V gene (reference sequence) as SEHNR and FQNEAQ. From the cysteine up to the phenylalanine, the CDR3 has a length of 14 residues. The retained sequence is limited to the CDR3, 42 bases, with the frame set at the first base. The sequence was collected from a man under 40 in good health. The sample consisted of blood. Here the chain combines TRBV7-9 and TRBJ2-3; 7 bases in between match TRBD1. The DNA is as follows: TGTGCCAGCAGGACCGGGACAGGCACAGATACGCAGTATTTT. Translated, this is CASRTGTGTDTQYF.